This T cell receptor (beta chain) derives from a study of Ad26.COV2.S vaccination and SARS-CoV-2 variants. Across the study: Ad26.COV2.S given intramuscularly, once or twice 56 days apart.

Treatment specified: some 20 received Ad26.COV2.S at low or high dose, single or two shots; five or six received placebo; per-sample allocation not given. Material that was analyzed had been drawn on day 63 after the first vaccine or placebo injection. Measured with immunoSEQ multiplex PCR; TCRdb has only the in-frame clones, and not every one. The table shows a few hundred thousand clones, with more than 75% occurring only once. The source was peripheral blood, collected in a trial of Ad26.COV2.S vaccine versus placebo. The sequence was obtained from a person aged 18-65 years who received the Ad26.COV2.S COVID-19 vaccine or a placebo.

The CDR3 sequence is CASSVRTGGNTGELFF. The CDR3 DNA follows: TGTGCCAGCAGCGTCCGGACAGGGGGGAACACCGGGGAGCTGTTTTTT. The genes are TRBV9 and TRBJ2-2; 10 bases line up with TRBD1. Germline CDR1 reads SGDLS; CDR2 reads YYNGEE. This CDR3 contains 16 residues. J was trimmed by 1 base and V by 2 bases; bases with no gene match: 2.